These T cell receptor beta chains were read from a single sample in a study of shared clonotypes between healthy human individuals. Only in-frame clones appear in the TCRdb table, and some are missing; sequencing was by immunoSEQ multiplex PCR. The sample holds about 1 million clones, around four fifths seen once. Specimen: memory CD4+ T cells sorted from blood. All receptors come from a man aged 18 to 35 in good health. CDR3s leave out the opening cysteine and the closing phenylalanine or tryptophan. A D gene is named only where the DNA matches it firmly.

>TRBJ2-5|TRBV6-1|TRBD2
ASRTDPGRGETQY
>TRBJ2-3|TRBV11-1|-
ASSSRVSDTQY
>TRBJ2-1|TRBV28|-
ASRPGLSNNEQF
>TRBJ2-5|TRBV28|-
ASSGRWTQY
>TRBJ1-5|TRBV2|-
ASSPDSSNQPQH
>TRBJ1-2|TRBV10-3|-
AISPGGGNYGYT
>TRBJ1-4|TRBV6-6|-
ASRTGPGANEKLF
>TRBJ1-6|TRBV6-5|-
ASSYSISGFVSPLH
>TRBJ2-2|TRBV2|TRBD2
ASRGTSGNTGELF
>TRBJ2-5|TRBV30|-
ALEVETQY
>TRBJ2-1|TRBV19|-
ASRSHGGWRNEQF
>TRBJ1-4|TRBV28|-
ASSLLNGEGEKLF
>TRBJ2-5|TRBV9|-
ASSPLGGETQY
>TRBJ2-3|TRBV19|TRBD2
ASSLSLAGGSGNTQY
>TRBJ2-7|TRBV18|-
ASSPSYGQTSEQY
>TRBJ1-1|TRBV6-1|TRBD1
ASSQSQGARTEAF
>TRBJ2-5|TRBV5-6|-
ASSLNQETQY
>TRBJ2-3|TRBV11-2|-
ASSRDSSLSDTQY
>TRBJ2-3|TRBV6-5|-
ASHSGFGGVSQY
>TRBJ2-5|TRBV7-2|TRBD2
ASSLQGGREGETQY
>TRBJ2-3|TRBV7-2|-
ASSLRVGSPDTQY
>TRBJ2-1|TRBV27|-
ASSLFGTANEQF
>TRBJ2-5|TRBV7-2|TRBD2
ASSPHSGLQETQY
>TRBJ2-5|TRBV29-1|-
SALIRTETQY
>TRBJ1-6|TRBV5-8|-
ASSLNGNSYNSPLH
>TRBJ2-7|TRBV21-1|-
AGRDRDYEQY
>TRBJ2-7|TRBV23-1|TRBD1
ASYRDRVKEQY
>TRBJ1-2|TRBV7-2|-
ASSLEWLGYGYT
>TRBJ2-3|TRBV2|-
ASSSTGLGTDTQY
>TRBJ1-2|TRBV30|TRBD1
AWSERPGQGPRYGYT
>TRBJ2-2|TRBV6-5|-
ASKWGAGELF
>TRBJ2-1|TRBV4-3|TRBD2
ASSQDVTTSREQF
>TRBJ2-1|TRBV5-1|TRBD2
ASSSSGNYNEQF
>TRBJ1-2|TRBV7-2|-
ASSLGGRGYGYT
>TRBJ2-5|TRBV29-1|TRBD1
SVEGTGTGTKETQY
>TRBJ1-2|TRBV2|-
AGARVGGYGYT
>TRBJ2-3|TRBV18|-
ASSAQEDTQY
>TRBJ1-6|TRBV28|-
ASRPAQNSPLH
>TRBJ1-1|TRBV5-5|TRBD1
ASSTGTGKGDTEAF
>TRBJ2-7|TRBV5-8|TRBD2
ASSSGGLASSYEQY
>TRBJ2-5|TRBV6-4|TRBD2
ASSERGRAGETQY
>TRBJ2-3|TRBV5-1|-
ASSRVTGEDTQY
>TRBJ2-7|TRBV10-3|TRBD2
AISESLTGGFYEQY
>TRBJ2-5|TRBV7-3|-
ASSVGSGETQY
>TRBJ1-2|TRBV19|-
ASSNRVMSYGYT
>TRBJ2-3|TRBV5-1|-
ASSLAGRTHTDTQY
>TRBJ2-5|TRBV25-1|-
ASSEQGRHETQY
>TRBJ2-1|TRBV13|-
ASRDFNNEQF
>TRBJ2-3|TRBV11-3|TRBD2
ATSLAGDTDTQY
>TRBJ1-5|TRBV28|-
ASSSPGRFDGNQPQH
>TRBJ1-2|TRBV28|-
ASSLQAGNYGYT
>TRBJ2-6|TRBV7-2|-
ASEEGSGANVLT
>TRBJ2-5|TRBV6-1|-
ASSVGGRKGETQY
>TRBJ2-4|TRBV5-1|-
ASSLDPKNIQY
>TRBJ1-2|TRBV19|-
ASSPGQGPYGYT